This entry describes one T cell receptor beta chain. The antigen remains unidentified. A much larger clone lies a single base off, so this may be a read error. A second PCR, run for roughly 7 to 11 cycles, used a sample-barcoded 5' primer plus a J-beta primer mix. The authors tagged each cDNA molecule using a template-switch adaptor with 12 random nucleotides. MiXCR was run by TCRdb on the 5' RACE reads, yielding one entry per CDR3 protein. The profile shows about 1.6 million distinct CDR3 sequences, about 31% of them singletons. The CDR3 is made up of 16 amino acids. Per the germline V gene, CDR1 is MGHRA and CDR2 is YSYEKL. This record comes from a study of blood T cells in healthy people across ages. Regarding the study as a whole: Unsorted PBMCs prevented conclusive naive versus antigen-experienced comparison. It was held that diversity estimates obtained from one million T cells represented underestimates.

V gene TRBV4-1 combines with J gene TRBJ2-3; possible D gene TRBD2, 5 bases. Material for sequencing was blood. This receptor was identified in a woman aged 30 to 39 in good health. CDR3 coding DNA: TGCGCCAGCAGCCTACGGACGGTTGCTAGCACAGATACGCGGTATTTT. It specifies CASSLRTVASTDTRYF.